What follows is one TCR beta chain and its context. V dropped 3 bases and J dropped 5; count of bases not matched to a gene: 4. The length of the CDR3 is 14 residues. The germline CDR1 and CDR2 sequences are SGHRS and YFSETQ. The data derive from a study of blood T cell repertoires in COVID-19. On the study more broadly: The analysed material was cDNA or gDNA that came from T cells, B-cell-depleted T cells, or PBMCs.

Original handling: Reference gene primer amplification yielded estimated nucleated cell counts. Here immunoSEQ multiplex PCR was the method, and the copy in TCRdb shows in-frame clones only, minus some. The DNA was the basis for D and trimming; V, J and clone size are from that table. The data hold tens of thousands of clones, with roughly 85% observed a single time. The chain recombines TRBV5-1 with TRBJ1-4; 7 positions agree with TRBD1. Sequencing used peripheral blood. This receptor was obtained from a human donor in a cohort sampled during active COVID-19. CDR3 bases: TGCGCCAGCAGCTCAGGCAGGGGGAATGAAAAACTGTTTTTT. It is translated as CASSSGRGNEKLFF.